Listed below are T cell receptor beta chains from one sample, sequenced in a study of regulatory T cells in long-lasting Graves disease. One entry per CDR3 protein, called by TCRdb with MiXCR from the multiplex PCR reads. The sample consists of 400,000 to 500,000 distinct CDR3 sequences, about 17% of them appearing once. These data were also filed under a second study, of T cells in Graves' hyperthyroidism and ophthalmopathy.

Specimen: peripheral blood mononuclear cells (PBMCs), collected at new diagnosis, from a patient treated with antithyroid drugs. Source of these receptors: a woman aged 30 to 39 with Graves disease. Each CDR3 is given without its conserved first and last residue. Each record gives: V gene, J gene, CDR3 protein.

>TRBV5-4|TRBJ2-7
ASSSPPSREQY
>TRBV28|TRBJ2-2
ASSPYRVWELF
>TRBV5-4|TRBJ1-1
ASSREGHEVDTEAF
>TRBV6-2/TRBV6-3|TRBJ2-1
ASSRDSLPYNEQF
>TRBV2|TRBJ2-1
ASSAGYNSYNEQF
>TRBV20-1|TRBJ2-1
SATPGGAEQF
>TRBV6-1|TRBJ2-7
ASKRAGDPSYEQY
>TRBV30|TRBJ2-4
AWDYGQGKNIQY
>TRBV6-9|TRBJ2-7
ASSWGGQGAEQY
>TRBV19|TRBJ2-3
ASHGGDTQY
>TRBV18|TRBJ2-7
ASSATRNTYEQY
>TRBV7-9|TRBJ2-7
ASSRIGDYTYEQY
>TRBV12-3/TRBV12-4|TRBJ2-2
ASSFAGTTNTGELL
>TRBV7-8|TRBJ2-3
ASSPPGYDTQY
>TRBV20-1|TRBJ2-7
SVIQGVVGSGRTYEQY
>TRBV28|TRBJ2-7
ASSSPGYSGSRYEQY
>TRBV11-2|TRBJ1-1
ASTQIREKKDTEAF
>TRBV20-1|TRBJ2-7
SALGGIYEQY
>TRBV14|TRBJ2-1
ASSQLRVNEQF
>TRBV12-3/TRBV12-4|TRBJ2-3
AIERLADTQY
>TRBV5-1|TRBJ1-1
ASSTEGTGYSMNTEAF
>TRBV5-1|TRBJ2-5
ASSLAQTGGAGETQY
>TRBV28|TRBJ1-3
ASSGSPGNTIY
>TRBV4-3|TRBJ1-2
ASSQLSQPGLYGYT
>TRBV28|TRBJ2-7
ASSPPGTDAYEQY
>TRBV6-1|TRBJ2-7
ASRVLREGDYEQY
>TRBV11-2|TRBJ2-7
ASSLAFGTANSYEQY
>TRBV29-1|TRBJ2-1
GVASYNEQF
>TRBV24-1|TRBJ2-1
ATSHPGLAGGSSYNEQF
>TRBV30|TRBJ1-1
ALRDSRTEAF
>TRBV13|TRBJ2-7
ASSPLGLAGVEQY
>TRBV14|TRBJ2-5
ASSQGSSGSSWGETQY
>TRBV28|TRBJ1-4
ASSLGPFFGGATNEKLF
>TRBV5-6|TRBJ2-3
ASSLAGLGPGGGGSTDTQY
>TRBV6-9|TRBJ1-1
ASSYYLRGPEEAF
>TRBV20-1|TRBJ2-5
SARVPETQY
>TRBV11-2|TRBJ1-3
ASSRRIVTSSGGNTIY
>TRBV28|TRBJ1-1
ATSSNGREAF
>TRBV29-1|TRBJ2-7
SKGQGSLYEQY
>TRBV15|TRBJ2-3
ATSRGPSGIGTDTQY
>TRBV20-1|TRBJ2-1
RGLAGGNNEQF
>TRBV15|TRBJ2-5
ATSRGNRVETQY
>TRBV2|TRBJ2-2
ASSEGTVVSGELF
>TRBV7-2|TRBJ2-2
ASSLRTGTENTGELF
>TRBV6-5|TRBJ1-1
ASSYSGTPTEAF
>TRBV27|TRBJ1-5
ASGYRGHNQPQH
>TRBV4-1|TRBJ1-1
ASSQTNFGNTEAF
>TRBV5-1|TRBJ2-3
ASRTDLPDTQY
>TRBV30|TRBJ1-2
AWSVRSSTETNYGYT
>TRBV11-2|TRBJ2-7
ASSPNRGSATYEQY
>TRBV3-1|TRBJ2-2
ASYGGVELF
>TRBV9|TRBJ1-2
ASSPREIGPGYT
>TRBV10-3|TRBJ2-7
AIRNQEPPAPSYEQY